Sequencing of this TCR beta chain was carried out in a study of blood T cell repertoires in COVID-19 (dated by TCRdb to about 2020). With respect to the entire study: Collaborator samples came from the United States, Italy and Spain and covered acute and convalescent phases of COVID-19. The material from the prospective study consisted of cDNA or gDNA derived from T cells, B-cell-depleted T cells, or PBMCs. Subjects who had been exposed to COVID-19, were actively infected with it, or had recovered from it provided the deeply sampled blood TCRbeta repertoires that made up the dataset. The repertoires were made available in a free public database intended to serve as a resource for research on the immune response to SARS-CoV-2. Samples were obtained from the ongoing ImmuneRACE study (first 160 participants) and from about 1,300 subjects provided by 6 global collaborators. Nearly every sample came with metadata listing a de-identified subject ID, COVID-19 status, age in years and sex. Where HLA class I and class II types were available, the types were taken from metadata supplied by the sample provider, not from assay-based typing.

What the research found in general, with its limitations: The quantity of clinical and demographic metadata differed by source and by participant and was supplied without curation.

TCRbeta CDR3 regions were amplified from genomic DNA by means of the immunoSEQ Assay, a bias-controlled multiplex PCR. The original pipeline was this. Nucleated cell counts per sample were estimated from amplification of reference gene primers within the assay. To quantify the absolute abundance of each unique TCRbeta CDR3 rearrangement, sequence reads were collapsed and filtered. For each sample, productive Simpson clonality was calculated as the square root of Simpson's diversity index across productive rearrangements. This is the immuneACCESS table as TCRdb keeps it, with only in-frame sequences that have V and J called. A part of the clones is gone; compared with another copy, unresolved V genes explain less than half, and the rest is unexplained. Clone size and V and J calls were adopted from that table, with D and trimming inferred from the DNA. The sample table lists around 85,000 clones, nearly 90% of them with a count of one. 4.3% of the sample goes to the ten largest clones.

The germline V gene encodes CDR1 SQVTM and CDR2 ANQGSEA. From the cysteine up to the phenylalanine, the CDR3 has a length of 12 residues. CDR3 DNA is the only sequence kept; it has 36 bases, read in frame from the first base. V is shortened by 7 bases, J by 10 bases, and the region joining them spans 19 bases. On this clone: The antigen it recognizes is unknown. No base-level quality is on record; no much larger clone is a single base apart.

The collaborating institutions used their own protocols to collect whole blood in K2EDTA tubes. For TCRbeta analysis, collaborators shipped samples as frozen whole blood, isolated PBMCs, or DNA extracted from either of those sample types. Rearrangement joined TRBV29-1 to TRBJ1-1; a tentative D match to TRBD1 spans 5 bases. This TCR was recovered from an elderly woman with active or convalescent COVID-19. The sequenced sample was peripheral blood. The CDR3 is CSAADPGVGAFF. In nucleotides, the sequence is TGCAGCGCAGCAGACCCGGGGGTCGGAGCTTTCTTT.